Described below is a single T cell receptor beta chain sequence and its context. Sequencing libraries for TCR beta were prepared with iRepertoire HTBI primers and Arm-PCR of CDR3 regions. TCRdb re-called the multiplex PCR reads with MiXCR, one entry per CDR3 protein. There are roughly 500,000 distinct CDR3 sequences in the sample; 12% to 15% occur only once, and about a sixth lies in the top ten. The data derive from a study of regulatory T cells in long-lasting Graves disease. The time point: newly diagnosed GD, antithyroid drugs for less than 3 months. Preparation of the TCR library used RNA extracted from PBMCs. These data are also associated with another study on T cells in Graves' hyperthyroidism and ophthalmopathy. That publication notes: Expanded thyroid clonotypes (above 0.001) were mostly also found in blood.

The receptor's source is a woman in her forties or fifties with Graves disease. This specimen consisted of peripheral blood mononuclear cells (PBMCs), obtained at new diagnosis, from a patient treated with antithyroid drugs.

Here the CDR3 DNA reads TGTGCCAGCAGCCAGGCCATTCCGGGACTAGCGTTCACCGGGGAGCTGTTTTTT. Its translation is CASSQAIPGLAFTGELFF. The genes are TRBV3-1 and TRBJ2-2; 10 nucleotides agree with TRBD2. The CDR3 has 18 residues. J gave up 4 bases and V 3 bases, and 11 bases lay outside the gene matches. In germline, CDR1 is LGHDT, CDR2 YNNKEL (reference sequence).